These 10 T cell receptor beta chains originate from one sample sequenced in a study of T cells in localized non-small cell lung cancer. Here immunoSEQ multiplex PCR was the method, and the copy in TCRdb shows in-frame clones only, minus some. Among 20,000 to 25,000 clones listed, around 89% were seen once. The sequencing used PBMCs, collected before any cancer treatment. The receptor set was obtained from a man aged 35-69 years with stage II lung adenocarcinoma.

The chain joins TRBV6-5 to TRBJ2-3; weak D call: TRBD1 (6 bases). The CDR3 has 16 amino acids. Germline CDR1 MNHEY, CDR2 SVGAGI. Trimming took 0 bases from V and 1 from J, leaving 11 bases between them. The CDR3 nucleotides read TGTGCCAGCAGTTACTCGTTCCGACAGGGCACAGATACGCAGTATTTT. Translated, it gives CASSYSFRQGTDTQYF.

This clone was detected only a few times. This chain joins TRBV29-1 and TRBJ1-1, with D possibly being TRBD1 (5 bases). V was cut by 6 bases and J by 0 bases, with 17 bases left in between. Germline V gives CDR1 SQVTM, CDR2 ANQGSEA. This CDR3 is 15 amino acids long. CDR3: CSVLDSESMNTEAFF. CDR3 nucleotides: TGCAGCGTCCTAGACAGTGAGAGCATGAACACTGAAGCTTTCTTT.

CDR3 DNA: TGCGCCAGCAGCCAAGCCCTCGTGCGGGGTCCAAACATTCAGTACTTC. This codes for CASSQALVRGPNIQYF. This chain links TRBV4-1 with TRBJ2-4; tentatively, D is TRBD2 (6 bases). The CDR3 loop spans 16 amino acids. The germline V gene has CDR1 MGHRA and CDR2 YSYEKL. The V end was cut by 1 base, the J end by 6 bases, with 16 bases between.

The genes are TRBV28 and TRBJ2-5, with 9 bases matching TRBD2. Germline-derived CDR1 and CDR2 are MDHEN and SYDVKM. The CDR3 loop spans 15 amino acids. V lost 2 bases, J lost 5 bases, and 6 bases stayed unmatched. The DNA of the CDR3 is TGTGCCAGCAGTTTAAGCGGGGGGAAGAAGGAGACCCAGTACTTC. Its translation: CASSLSGGKKETQYF.

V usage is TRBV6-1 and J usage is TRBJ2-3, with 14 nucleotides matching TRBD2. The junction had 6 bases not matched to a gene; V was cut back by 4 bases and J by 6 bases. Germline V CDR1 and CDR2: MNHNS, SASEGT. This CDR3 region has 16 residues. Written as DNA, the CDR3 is TGTGCCAGCAGTGTGACTAGCGGGGGGGCCATTGATACGCAGTATTTT. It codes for CASSVTSGGAIDTQYF.

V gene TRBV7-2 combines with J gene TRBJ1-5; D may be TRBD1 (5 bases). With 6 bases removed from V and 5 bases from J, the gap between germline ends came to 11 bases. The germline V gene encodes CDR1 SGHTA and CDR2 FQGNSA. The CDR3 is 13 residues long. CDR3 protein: CASSSGSDQPQHF. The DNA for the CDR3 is TGTGCCAGCAGTTCAGGGTCAGATCAGCCCCAGCATTTT.

CDR3 nucleotide sequence: TGTGCCAGTAGTATAGGGGGCCTCCCTCTGGGAGGCTACACCTTC. Translating it yields CASSIGGLPLGGYTF. This rearrangement joins TRBV19 to TRBJ1-2; TRBD1 is a possible D gene (5 bases). Per germline, CDR1 LNHDA and CDR2 SQIVND (reference sequence). Trimming shortened V by 1 base and J by 8 bases, and 17 bases separated the two germline ends. The CDR3 loop spans 15 amino acids.

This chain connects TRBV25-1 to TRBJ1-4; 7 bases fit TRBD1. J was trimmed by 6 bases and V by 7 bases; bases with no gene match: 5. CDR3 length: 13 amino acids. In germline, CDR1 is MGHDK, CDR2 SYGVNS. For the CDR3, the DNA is TGTGCCAGCAAGAAAACAGGGGATGAAAAACTGTTTTTT. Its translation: CASKKTGDEKLFF.

The CDR3 region is CASSLSTGEYGYTF. In DNA form, the CDR3 reads TGTGCCAGCAGCTTAAGTACGGGAGAATATGGCTACACCTTC. This chain joins TRBV5-5 and TRBJ1-2, with D unresolved. There are 14 residues in the CDR3. Germline V gene data show CDR1 as SGHKS and CDR2 as YYEKEE (reference sequence). Trimming took 2 bases from V and 5 from J, leaving 13 bases between them.

CDR3 in amino acids: CASSLLAREVSYEQYF. CDR3 in DNA: TGTGCCAGCAGTTTATTGGCCAGGGAAGTTAGCTACGAGCAGTACTTC. The chain is built from TRBV28 and TRBJ2-7; possibly TRBD1 for D (5 bases). V was trimmed by 1 base and J by 3 bases, leaving 16 bases between them. Per the germline V gene, CDR1 is MDHEN and CDR2 is SYDVKM. CDR3 length: 16 residues. Full variable domain (remainder filled in from reference TRBV28 and TRBJ2-7): DVKVTQSSRYLVKRTGEKVFLECVQDMDHENMFWYRQDPGLGLRLIYFSYDVKMKEKGDIPEGYSVSREKKERFSLILESASTNQTSMYLCASSLLAREVSYEQYFGPGTRLTVT.